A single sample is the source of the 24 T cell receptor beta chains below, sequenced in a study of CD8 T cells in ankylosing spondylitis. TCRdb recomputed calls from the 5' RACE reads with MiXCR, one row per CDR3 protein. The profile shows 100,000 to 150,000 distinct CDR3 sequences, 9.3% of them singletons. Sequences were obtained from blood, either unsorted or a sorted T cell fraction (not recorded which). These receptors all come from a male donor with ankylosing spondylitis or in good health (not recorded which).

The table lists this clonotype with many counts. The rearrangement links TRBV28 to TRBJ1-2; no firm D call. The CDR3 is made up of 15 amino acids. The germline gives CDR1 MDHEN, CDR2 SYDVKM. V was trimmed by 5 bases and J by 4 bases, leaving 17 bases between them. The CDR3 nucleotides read TGTGCCAGCAGTCCGATCCTGAGACGGAGCTATGGCTACACCTTC. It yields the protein CASSPILRRSYGYTF.

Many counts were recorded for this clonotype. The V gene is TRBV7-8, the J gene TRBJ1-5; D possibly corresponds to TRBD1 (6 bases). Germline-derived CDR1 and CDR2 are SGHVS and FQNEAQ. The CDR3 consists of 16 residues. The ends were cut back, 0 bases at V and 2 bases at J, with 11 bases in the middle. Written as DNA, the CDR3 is TGTGCCAGCAGCTTAGCGGGGGCAGGGCGCAATCAGCCCCAGCATTTT. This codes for CASSLAGAGRNQPQHF.

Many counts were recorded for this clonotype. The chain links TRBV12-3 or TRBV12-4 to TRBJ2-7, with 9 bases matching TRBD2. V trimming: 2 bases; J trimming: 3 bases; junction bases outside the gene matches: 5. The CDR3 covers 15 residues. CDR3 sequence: CASSLSLAGNYEQYF. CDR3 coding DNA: TGTGCCAGCAGTTTATCCCTAGCGGGGAACTACGAGCAGTACTTC.

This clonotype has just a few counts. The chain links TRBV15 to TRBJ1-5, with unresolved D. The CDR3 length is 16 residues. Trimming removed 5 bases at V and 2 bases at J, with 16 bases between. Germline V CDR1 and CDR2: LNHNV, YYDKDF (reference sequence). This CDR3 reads CATSPRTSPGNQPQHF. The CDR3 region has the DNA TGTGCCACCAGCCCCCGAACCTCGCCGGGCAATCAGCCCCAGCATTTT. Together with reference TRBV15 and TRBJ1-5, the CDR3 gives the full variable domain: DAMVIQNPRYQVTQFGKPVTLSCSQTLNHNVMYWYQQKSSQAPKLLFHYYDKDFNNEADTPDNFQSRRPNTSFCFLDIRSPGLGDTAMYLCATSPRTSPGNQPQHFGDGTRLSIL.

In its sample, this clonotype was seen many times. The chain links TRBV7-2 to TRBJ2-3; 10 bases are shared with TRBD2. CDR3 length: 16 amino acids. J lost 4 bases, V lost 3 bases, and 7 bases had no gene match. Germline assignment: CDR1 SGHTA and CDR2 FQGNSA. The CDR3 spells CASSFRLAGAADTQYF. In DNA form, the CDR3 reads TGTGCCAGCAGCTTTAGGCTAGCGGGAGCCGCAGATACGCAGTATTTT.

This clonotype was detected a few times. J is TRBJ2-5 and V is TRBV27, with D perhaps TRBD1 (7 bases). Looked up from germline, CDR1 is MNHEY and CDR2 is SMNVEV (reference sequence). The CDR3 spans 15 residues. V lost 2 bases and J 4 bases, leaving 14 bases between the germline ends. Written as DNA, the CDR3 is TGTGCCAGCAGTTTAGAAGGAGGGGGCGTAGAGACCCAGTACTTC. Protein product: CASSLEGGGVETQYF.

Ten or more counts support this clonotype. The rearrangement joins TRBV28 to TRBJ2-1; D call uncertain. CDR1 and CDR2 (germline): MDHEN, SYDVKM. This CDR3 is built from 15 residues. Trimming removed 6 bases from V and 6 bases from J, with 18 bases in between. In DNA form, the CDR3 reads TGTGCCAGCAGGGACCGGCCACCTAAATCCAATGAGCAGTTCTTC. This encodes CASRDRPPKSNEQFF.

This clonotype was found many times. CDR3 region: CSPNFMNTEAFF. The CDR3 DNA is TGCAGCCCTAATTTCATGAACACTGAAGCTTTCTTT. The V gene is TRBV29-1, the J gene TRBJ1-1; D remains ambiguous. CDR1 is SQVTM and CDR2 is ANQGSEA in the germline V gene. The germline V and J ends were trimmed by 8 bases and 0 bases, with 10 bases remaining between them. The CDR3 is 12 residues long.

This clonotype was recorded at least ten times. As DNA, the CDR3 is TGTGCCAGCAGCTTAAATCCTATAAGCGGACTCGAGCAGTACTTC. It yields the protein CASSLNPISGLEQYF. This rearrangement joins TRBV7-2 to TRBJ2-7, with D perhaps TRBD2 (5 bases). The CDR3 runs to 15 residues. Germline V gene data show CDR1 as SGHTA and CDR2 as FQGNSA. V was shortened by 2 bases and J by 6 bases, with 17 bases between the two germline ends.

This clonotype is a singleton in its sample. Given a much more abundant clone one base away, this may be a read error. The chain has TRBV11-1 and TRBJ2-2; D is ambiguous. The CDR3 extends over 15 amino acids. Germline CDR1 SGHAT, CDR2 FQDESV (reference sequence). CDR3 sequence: CARSLGHTASGELFF. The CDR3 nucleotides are TGTGCCAGAAGCTTAGGGCACACGGCTTCCGGGGAGCTGTTTTTT.

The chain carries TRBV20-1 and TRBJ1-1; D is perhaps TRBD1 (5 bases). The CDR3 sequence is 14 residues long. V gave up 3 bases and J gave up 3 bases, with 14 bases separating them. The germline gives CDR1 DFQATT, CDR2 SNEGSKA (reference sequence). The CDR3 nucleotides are TGCAGTGCTAGTTTCCAGGGTGTCGACACTGAAGCTTTCTTT. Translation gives CSASFQGVDTEAFF.

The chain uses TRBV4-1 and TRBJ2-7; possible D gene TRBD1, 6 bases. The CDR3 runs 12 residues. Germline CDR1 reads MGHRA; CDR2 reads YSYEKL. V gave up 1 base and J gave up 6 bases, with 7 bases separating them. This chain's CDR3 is CASSQVGGEQYF. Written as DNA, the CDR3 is TGCGCCAGCAGCCAAGTAGGGGGCGAGCAGTACTTC.

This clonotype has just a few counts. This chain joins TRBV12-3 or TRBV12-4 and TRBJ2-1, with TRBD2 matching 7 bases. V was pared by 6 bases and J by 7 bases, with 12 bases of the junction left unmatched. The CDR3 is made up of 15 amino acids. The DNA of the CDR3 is TGTGCCAGCAGCCCCGGGTCTAGCGGAGGGAATGAGCAGTTCTTC. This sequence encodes CASSPGSSGGNEQFF.

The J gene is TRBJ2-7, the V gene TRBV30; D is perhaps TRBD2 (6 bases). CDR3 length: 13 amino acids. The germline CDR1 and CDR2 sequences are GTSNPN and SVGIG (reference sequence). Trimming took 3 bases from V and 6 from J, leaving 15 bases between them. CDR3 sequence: CAWRATGGLEQYF. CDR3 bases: TGTGCCTGGAGGGCAACCGGGGGTCTCGAGCAGTACTTC.

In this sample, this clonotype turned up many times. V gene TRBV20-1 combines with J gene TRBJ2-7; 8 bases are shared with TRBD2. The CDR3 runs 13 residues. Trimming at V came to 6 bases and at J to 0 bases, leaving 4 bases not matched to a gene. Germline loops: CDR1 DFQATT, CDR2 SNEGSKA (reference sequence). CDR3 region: CSAHSGVSYEQYF. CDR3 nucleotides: TGCAGTGCCCATAGCGGGGTCTCCTACGAGCAGTACTTC.

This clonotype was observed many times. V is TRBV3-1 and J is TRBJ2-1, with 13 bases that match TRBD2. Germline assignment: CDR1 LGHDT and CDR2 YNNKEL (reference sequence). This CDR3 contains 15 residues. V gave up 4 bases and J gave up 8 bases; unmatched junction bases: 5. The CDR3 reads CASSRGLAGADEQFF. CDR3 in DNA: TGTGCCAGCAGCCGTGGACTAGCGGGAGCGGATGAGCAGTTCTTC.

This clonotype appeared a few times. The CDR3 sequence is CASSLAGATHEQYF. DNA of the CDR3: TGCGCCAGCAGCTTGGCGGGAGCAACCCACGAGCAGTACTTC. The chain has TRBV5-1 and TRBJ2-7, with D possibly TRBD2 on 6 matching bases. The CDR3 runs to 14 residues. V lost 0 bases and J lost 5, with 12 bases in between. CDR1 and CDR2 (germline): SGHRS, YFSETQ. Full variable domain (rest looked up from reference TRBV5-1 and TRBJ2-7): KAGVTQTPRYLIKTRGQQVTLSCSPISGHRSVSWYQQTPGQGLQFLFEYFSETQRNKGNFPGRFSGRQFSNSRSEMNVSTLELGDSALYLCASSLAGATHEQYFGPGTRLTVT.

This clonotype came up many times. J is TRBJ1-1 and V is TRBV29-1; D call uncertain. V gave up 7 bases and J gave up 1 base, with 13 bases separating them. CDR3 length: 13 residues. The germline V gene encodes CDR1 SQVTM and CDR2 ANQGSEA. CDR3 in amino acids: CSAQMTPNTEAFF. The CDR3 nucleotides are TGCAGCGCCCAGATGACCCCGAACACTGAAGCTTTCTTT.

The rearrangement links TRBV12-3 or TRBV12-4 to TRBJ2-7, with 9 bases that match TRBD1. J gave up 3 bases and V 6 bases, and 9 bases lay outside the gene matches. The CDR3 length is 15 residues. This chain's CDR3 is CASSLGTGHVYEQYF. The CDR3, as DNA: TGTGCCAGCAGCCTAGGGACAGGGCACGTCTACGAGCAGTACTTC.

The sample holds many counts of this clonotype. The CDR3 here is CASSLNRQETQYF. CDR3 nucleotide sequence: TGCGCCAGCAGCTTGAACAGGCAAGAGACCCAGTACTTC. This rearrangement joins TRBV5-1 to TRBJ2-5, with D possibly being TRBD1 (5 bases). Trimming pared 1 base from V and 2 bases from J, leaving 6 bases between. The CDR3 has 13 amino acids. Germline V gene data show CDR1 as SGHRS and CDR2 as YFSETQ.

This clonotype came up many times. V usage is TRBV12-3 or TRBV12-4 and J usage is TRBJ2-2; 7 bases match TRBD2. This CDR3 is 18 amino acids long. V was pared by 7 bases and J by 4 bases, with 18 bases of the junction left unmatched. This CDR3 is CASTERGLTPWGTGELFF. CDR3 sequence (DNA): TGTGCCAGCACCGAACGGGGACTAACCCCATGGGGCACCGGGGAGCTGTTTTTT.

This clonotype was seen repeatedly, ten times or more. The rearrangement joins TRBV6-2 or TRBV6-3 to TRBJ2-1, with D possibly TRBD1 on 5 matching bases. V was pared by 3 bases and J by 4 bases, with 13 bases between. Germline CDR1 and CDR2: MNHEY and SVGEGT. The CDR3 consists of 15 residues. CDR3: CASSYQLGLYNEQFF. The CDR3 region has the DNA TGTGCCAGCAGTTATCAGCTGGGGCTTTACAATGAGCAGTTCTTC.

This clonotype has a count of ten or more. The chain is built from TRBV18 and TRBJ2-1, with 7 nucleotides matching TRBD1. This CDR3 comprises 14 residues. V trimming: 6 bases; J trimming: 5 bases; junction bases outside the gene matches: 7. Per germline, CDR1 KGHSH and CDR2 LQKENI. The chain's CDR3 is CASSPRTGNNEQFF. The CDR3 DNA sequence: TGTGCCAGCTCGCCTCGGACAGGAAACAATGAGCAGTTCTTC.

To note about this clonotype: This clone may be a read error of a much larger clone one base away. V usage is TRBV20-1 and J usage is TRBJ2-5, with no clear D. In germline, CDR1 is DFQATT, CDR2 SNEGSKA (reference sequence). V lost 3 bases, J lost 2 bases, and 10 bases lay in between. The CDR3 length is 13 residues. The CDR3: CSASLAVQETQYF. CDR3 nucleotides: TGCAGTGCTAGCTTGGCAGTACAAGAGACCCAGTACTTC.